The T cell receptor beta chain described here comes from a study of blood T cells in healthy people across ages. Study background: About one barcoded beta molecule per two T cells was captured by template switching.

On this clonotype: Its target is unknown.

Combining a sample-barcoded 5' primer with a J-beta primer mix, a second PCR ran for roughly 6 to 12 cycles. In TCRdb, the 5' RACE reads were re-called with MiXCR into one record per CDR3 protein. The sample has about 900,000 distinct CDR3 sequences; about 59% are singletons. RNA extraction gave at least 5.5 micrograms of total RNA per sample. Study observations and caveats: Significant beta diversity loss was already apparent by age approximately 36, declining roughly linearly. Naive T cell percentage by flow cytometry tracked strongly with beta diversity.

Germline loops: CDR1 SGHVS, CDR2 FQNEAQ. This CDR3 is built from 15 residues. Trimming pared 3 bases from V and 0 bases from J, leaving 9 bases between. V gene TRBV7-8 combines with J gene TRBJ2-1; D is uncertain. Source material: blood. This TCR came from a man aged 25-45 years in good health. DNA for the CDR3: TGTGCCAGCAGCTTGTCCTTGAGCTCCTACAATGAGCAGTTCTTC. Protein sequence: CASSLSLSSYNEQFF.